This TCR beta chain appears in the sequencing data of a study of T cell responses to AZD1222 COVID-19 vaccine. Regarding the study as a whole: Targeting of unmutated variant regions was reportedly seen in nearly half of spike-specific TCRs.

This CDR3 is 17 amino acids long. Germline CDR1 SGHTA, CDR2 FQGTGA. J was trimmed by 3 bases and V by 5 bases; bases with no gene match: 14. Of note for this clone: Antigen unknown.

Libraries were prepared by immunoSEQ multiplex PCR; TCRdb keeps only in-frame clonotypes and omits some of them. The table shows about 150,000 clones, with approximately 91% occurring only once. The sequence came from an adult who received the AZD1222 COVID-19 vaccine. The sample here was peripheral blood, taken 28 days after the second AZD1222 dose. The rearrangement links TRBV7-3 to TRBJ1-2; 8 bases map to TRBD1. Here the CDR3 reads CASSPTPTGGSYYGYTF. In DNA, the CDR3 is TGTGCCAGCAGCCCAACACCCACAGGGGGGAGCTACTATGGCTACACCTTC.